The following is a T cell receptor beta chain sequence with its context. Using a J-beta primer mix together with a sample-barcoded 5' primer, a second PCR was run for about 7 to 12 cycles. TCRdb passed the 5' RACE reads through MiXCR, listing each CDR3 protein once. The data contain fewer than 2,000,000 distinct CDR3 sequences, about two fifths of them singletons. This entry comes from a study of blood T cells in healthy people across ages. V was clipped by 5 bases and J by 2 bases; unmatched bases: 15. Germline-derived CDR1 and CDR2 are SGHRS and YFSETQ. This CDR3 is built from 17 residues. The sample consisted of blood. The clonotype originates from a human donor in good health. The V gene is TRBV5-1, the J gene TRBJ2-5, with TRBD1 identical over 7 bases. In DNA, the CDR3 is TGCGCCAGCAGACTAACGCCCCGGGACAGTACTCAAGAGACCCAGTACTTC. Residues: CASRLTPRDSTQETQYF.